The 19 T cell receptor beta chains given below trace back to one sample, sequenced in a study of OX40 agonist ivuxolimab in advanced cancers. Using immunoSEQ multiplex PCR, the repertoire was profiled, and TCRdb retains in-frame clones only, with some absent. Of tens of thousands of clones listed, 84% are singletons. The input for sequencing was CD4+ or CD8+ T cells sorted from blood, taken in a trial of the OX40 agonist ivuxolimab. The receptors originated from an adult with an advanced solid tumor such as melanoma, head and neck, liver or kidney cancer.

The V and J genes are TRBV19 and TRBJ2-3, with TRBD2 as a possible D gene (6 bases). Germline V gene sequence: CDR1 LNHDA, CDR2 SQIVND (reference sequence). V was trimmed by 5 bases and J by 5 bases, leaving 14 bases between them. The CDR3 spans 14 residues. The CDR3 nucleotides are TGTGCCAGTAGTGACAGCGGAGGGATAGATACGCAGTATTTT. Its protein is CASSDSGGIDTQYF.

This clone is classed as medium-sized (0.01 to 0.1%). This rearrangement joins TRBV21-1 to TRBJ2-7; the table names TRBD2, a call not compared with the DNA. TRBV21-1 is designated a pseudogene. The CDR3 is 17 amino acids. CDR3 nucleotides: TGTGCCAGCAGCAAACCCGCTAGCGGGGGGGCCGTCTACGAGCAGTACTTC. It specifies CASSKPASGGAVYEQYF.

V usage is TRBV28 and J usage is TRBJ2-3; D call uncertain. Deletions cut 2 bases from V and 4 bases from J, with 10 bases between. The germline V gene encodes CDR1 MDHEN and CDR2 SYDVKM. The CDR3 is made up of 14 amino acids. CDR3 nucleotide sequence: TGTGCCAGCAGTTTAAGTATCTTGGCAGATACGCAGTATTTT. Translating it yields CASSLSILADTQYF. Combining the CDR3 with reference TRBV28 and TRBJ2-3 gives the whole variable domain DVKVTQSSRYLVKRTGEKVFLECVQDMDHENMFWYRQDPGLGLRLIYFSYDVKMKEKGDIPEGYSVSREKKERFSLILESASTNQTSMYLCASSLSILADTQYFGPGTRLTVL.

V is TRBV9 and J is TRBJ1-3; TRBD1 is a possible D gene (5 bases). The CDR3 is made up of 14 amino acids. Germline V CDR1 and CDR2: SGDLS, YYNGEE. The V and J ends lost 0 bases and 4 bases respectively, with 8 bases between them. In DNA form, the CDR3 reads TGTGCCAGCAGCGTAGCCGGGACGGGAAACACCATATATTTT. This codes for CASSVAGTGNTIYF.

In its sample, this clone was seen many times. The chain joins TRBV19 to TRBJ1-1; D call uncertain. V was cut by 3 bases and J by 4 bases, with 12 bases left in between. This CDR3 is built from 14 residues. Germline V lookup: CDR1 LNHDA, CDR2 SQIVND (reference sequence). CDR3 DNA sequence: TGTGCCAGTAGTATCAGGTCGGCCGTCACTGAAGCTTTCTTT. Amino acids: CASSIRSAVTEAFF.

This chain uses TRBV19 with TRBJ2-1, with a tentative D call TRBD2 (5 bases). The germline V gene has CDR1 LNHDA and CDR2 SQIVND (reference sequence). The CDR3 covers 13 residues. Trimming shortened V by 0 bases and J by 10 bases, and 10 bases separated the two germline ends. The CDR3 DNA sequence: TGTGCCAGTAGTATAGAGACCGGGGAAGAGCAGTTCTTC. Translating it yields CASSIETGEEQFF.

The chain carries TRBV29-1 and TRBJ2-7; 14 bases line up with TRBD2. With V trimmed by 3 bases and J by 3 bases, 10 bases remained unmatched. This CDR3 has 17 residues. Germline assignment: CDR1 SQVTM and CDR2 ANQGSEA. The CDR3 DNA reads as TGCAGCGTTGACGGGTGGGAAGGGACTAGCGGGAGCTACGAGCAGTACTTC. Protein sequence: CSVDGWEGTSGSYEQYF.

The chain is built from TRBV4-3 and TRBJ2-3; 12 nucleotides match TRBD2. The V gene end was trimmed by 0 bases and the J gene end by 1 base; junction bases not matched to a gene: 8. CDR1 is LGHNA, CDR2 YSLEER, per germline. The CDR3 is 19 amino acids. The DNA of the CDR3 is TGCGCCAGCAGCCAAGACCGGCTAGCGGGGGGGCCAGGCACAGATACGCAGTATTTT. This encodes CASSQDRLAGGPGTDTQYF.

The chain's CDR3 is CASSPTSGSGLGYF. In DNA form, the CDR3 reads TGTGCCAGCAGCCCGACTAGCGGGAGCGGGTTGGGGTACTTC. The rearrangement uses TRBV7-8 and TRBJ2-7, with TRBD2 identical over 12 bases. The V gene end was trimmed by 5 bases and the J gene end by 12 bases; junction bases not matched to a gene: 11. CDR3 length: 14 amino acids. Germline CDR1 SGHVS, CDR2 FQNEAQ.

This clone was recorded only once. The chain carries TRBV28 and TRBJ1-1, with 9 bases fitting TRBD1. The germline V gene encodes CDR1 MDHEN and CDR2 SYDVKM. After removal of 6 bases from V and 4 bases from J, the junction contained 9 bases not matched to a gene. The CDR3 length is 15 residues. CDR3 sequence: CASRRPGTGTTEAFF. The CDR3 nucleotides are TGTGCCAGCAGACGTCCCGGGACAGGGACCACTGAAGCTTTCTTT.

V and J are TRBV27 and TRBJ1-3, with unresolved D. The CDR3 is made up of 14 amino acids. Looked up from germline, CDR1 is MNHEY and CDR2 is SMNVEV (reference sequence). V shed 5 bases and J shed 1 base, with 9 bases lying between them. This CDR3 reads CASSPEPSGNTIYF. The CDR3 DNA follows: TGTGCCAGCAGTCCGGAGCCGTCTGGAAACACCATATATTTT.

This clone was seen a handful of times. The chain is built from TRBV19 and TRBJ1-1, with 8 nucleotides matching TRBD1. This CDR3 has 12 residues. Germline CDR1 and CDR2: LNHDA and SQIVND (reference sequence). The J segment lost 7 bases and the V segment lost 6 bases, leaving 4 bases of the junction unmatched. DNA of the CDR3: TGTGCCAGTAGCCAGGGGGCTCTTGAAGCTTTCTTT. This encodes CASSQGALEAFF.

The chain is built from TRBV19 and TRBJ1-1; tentatively, D is TRBD1 (5 bases). The germline V gene has CDR1 LNHDA and CDR2 SQIVND (reference sequence). Trimming cost V 5 bases and J 8 bases, with 18 bases left between them. This CDR3 has 14 residues. Here the CDR3 reads CASSPSVGHWEAFF. CDR3 nucleotides: TGTGCCAGTAGTCCCAGTGTGGGGCACTGGGAAGCTTTCTTT.

V is TRBV4-2 and J is TRBJ2-2; maybe TRBD1 (7 bases). The CDR3 spans 14 residues. Deletions cut 4 bases from V and 6 bases from J, with 12 bases between. CDR1 LGHNA and CDR2 YNFKEQ come from the germline V gene. This CDR3 reads CASSPFRGAGELFF. CDR3 DNA sequence: TGTGCCAGCAGCCCTTTCAGGGGGGCCGGGGAGCTGTTTTTT.

V usage is TRBV4-1 and J usage is TRBJ2-7; D is perhaps TRBD1 (6 bases). Germline lookup yields CDR1 MGHRA and CDR2 YSYEKL. V was cut by 1 base and J by 1 base, with 11 bases left in between. The CDR3 sequence is 15 residues long. For the CDR3, the DNA is TGCGCCAGCAGCCAAGGGGTACAGGGATCCTACGAGCAGTACTTC. The encoded protein is CASSQGVQGSYEQYF.

The chain carries TRBV27 and TRBJ2-6; D is possibly TRBD1 (5 bases). This CDR3 has 16 residues. Germline CDR1 MNHEY, CDR2 SMNVEV (reference sequence). V was cut by 2 bases and J by 0 bases, with 8 bases left in between. CDR3 loop: CASSLGAGSGANVLTF. Here the CDR3 DNA reads TGTGCCAGCAGTTTAGGGGCAGGCTCTGGGGCCAACGTCCTGACTTTC. The full variable domain, its missing parts supplied by reference TRBV27 and TRBJ2-6, is EAQVTQNPRYLITVTGKKLTVTCSQNMNHEYMSWYRQDPGLGLRQIYYSMNVEVTDKGDVPEGYKVSRKEKRNFPLILESPSPNQTSLYFCASSLGAGSGANVLTFGAGSRLTVL.

This chain links TRBV5-6 with TRBJ1-5, with 7 bases fitting TRBD1. The germline V gene encodes CDR1 SGHDT and CDR2 YYEEEE. The CDR3 covers 16 residues. With V trimmed by 4 bases and J by 2 bases, 9 bases remained unmatched. The CDR3 DNA sequence: TGTGCCAGCAGCGAGTACAGGGGAAAGGGCAATCAGCCCCAGCATTTT. It translates to CASSEYRGKGNQPQHF. Drawing the rest from reference TRBV5-6 and TRBJ1-5, the complete variable domain is DAGVTQSPTHLIKTRGQQVTLRCSPKSGHDTVSWYQQALGQGPQFIFQYYEEEERQRGNFPDRFSGHQFPNYSSELNVNALLLGDSALYLCASSEYRGKGNQPQHFGDGTRLSIL.

This chain connects TRBV20-1 to TRBJ1-2, with D unclear. The germline V gene encodes CDR1 DFQATT and CDR2 SNEGSKA (reference sequence). This CDR3 has 11 residues. Trimming left V 0 bases short and J 7 bases short, with 6 bases between. CDR3 loop: CSARDFVGYTF. For the CDR3, the DNA is TGCAGTGCTAGAGATTTCGTTGGCTACACCTTC.

The chain has TRBV19 and TRBJ2-7, with D possibly being TRBD1 (5 bases). This CDR3 comprises 13 residues. In germline, CDR1 is LNHDA, CDR2 SQIVND (reference sequence). The germline V and J ends were trimmed by 3 bases and 3 bases, with 9 bases remaining between them. The CDR3: CASSMGRDYEQYF. CDR3 nucleotides: TGTGCCAGTAGTATGGGCAGGGACTACGAGCAGTACTTC.